This TCR beta chain derives from a study of CD8+ T cells in alopecia areata. Overall study context: Patients received oral tofacitinib, 5 to 10 mg twice daily, for moderate-to-severe alopecia areata.

RNA extraction was followed by reverse transcription into cDNA, which acted as the sequencing template. Clones were sequenced by immunoSEQ multiplex PCR, and TCRdb holds only the in-frame ones, with some missing. Among roughly 180,000 clones listed, approximately 50% were seen once. The CDR3 sequence is 14 residues long. V lost 3 bases and J lost 1; bases outside the gene matches: 0. From germline, CDR1 is SGHTA and CDR2 FQGNSA. This clone was detected a few times. The treatment denotes: oral pan-JAK inhibitor, 5-10 mg twice daily. Punch biopsies of lesional scalp, plus peripheral blood, were taken from alopecia areata patients.

This rearrangement joins TRBV7-2 to TRBJ2-3; 8 bases map to TRBD2. This sequence originates from a human donor with alopecia areata. The input for sequencing was CD8+ T cells sorted from blood, taken at week 52, from a patient treated with tofacitinib. The CDR3 reads CASSFGGGTDTQYF. The CDR3 nucleotides are TGTGCCAGCAGCTTCGGGGGGGGCACAGATACGCAGTATTTT. Based on the CDR3 plus reference TRBV7-2 and TRBJ2-3, the full variable domain is GAGVSQSPSNKVTEKGKDVELRCDPISGHTALYWYRQSLGQGLEFLIYFQGNSAPDKSGLPSDRFSAERTGGSVSTLTIQRTQQEDSAVYLCASSFGGGTDTQYFGPGTRLTVL.